This is a list of T cell receptor beta chains from one sample in a study of STAT5B mutations in CD4+ large granular lymphocyte leukemia. The method was immunoSEQ multiplex PCR; TCRdb's version includes in-frame clones alone and lacks a portion of them. Of 30,000 to 40,000 clones listed, 69% are singletons. Sequencing was carried out using CD4+ T cells from blood buffy coats. The receptors shown here come from a human donor in good health. Both conserved end residues are part of each CDR3. Not every row has a clone size; where given, it reads once, few, many or a size class.

15	TRBJ1-1	NA	TRBV15	CATSSDRDMNTEAFF
14	TRBJ1-1	few	TRBV11-2	CASSYSGVNTEAFF
15	TRBJ2-3	NA	TRBV21-1	CASSKGRESTDTQYF
15	TRBJ2-7	once	TRBV6-5	CASTSSGGSPYEQYF
12	TRBJ2-2	few	TRBV9	CASSVSTGELFF
14	TRBJ2-7	NA	TRBV7-2	CASSLARTAHEQYF
13	TRBJ2-7	NA	TRBV2	CASKWAGPYEQYF
15	TRBJ1-2	few	TRBV6-4	CASSAGTGVGDGYTF
12	TRBJ1-1	few	TRBV2	CASGRLNTEAFF
14	TRBJ2-5	NA	TRBV9	CASSVARVAGTQYF
15	TRBJ2-2	few	TRBV27	CASSRRGANTGELFF
15	TRBJ2-7	NA	TRBV7-6	CASSTIAGHTYEQYF